Below are 27 T cell receptor beta chains sequenced from a single sample in a study of blood T cells in healthy people across ages. Primers used in a second PCR of roughly 6 to 11 cycles were a sample-barcoded 5' primer and a J-beta primer mix. In TCRdb, the 5' RACE reads were re-called with MiXCR into one record per CDR3 protein. The table lists about 620,000 distinct CDR3 sequences, around 52% of them singletons. Sample: blood. These TCRs come from an elderly woman in good health.

This clonotype turned up a few times. This sequence joins TRBV6-5 and TRBJ2-3; TRBD2 matches at 10 bases. From germline, CDR1 is MNHEY and CDR2 SVGAGI. The J segment lost 5 bases and the V segment lost 6 bases, leaving 8 bases of the junction unmatched. The CDR3 runs 15 residues. Here the CDR3 DNA reads TGTGCCAGCAGCGACTATAGCGGGAGGATAGATACGCAGTATTTT. Protein: CASSDYSGRIDTQYF.

The J gene is TRBJ1-2, the V gene TRBV7-2; 10 positions match TRBD1. The junction had 3 bases not matched to a gene; V was cut back by 6 bases and J by 11 bases. Germline-derived CDR1 and CDR2 are SGHTA and FQGNSA. The CDR3 loop spans 11 amino acids. This chain's CDR3 is CASSRQGAYTF. Here the CDR3 DNA reads TGTGCCAGCAGTCGACAGGGGGCTTACACCTTC.

The chain uses TRBV3-1 and TRBJ1-2; D is perhaps TRBD1 (5 bases). Trimming pared 3 bases from V and 5 bases from J, leaving 16 bases between. The CDR3 totals 15 residues. Germline loops: CDR1 LGHDT, CDR2 YNNKEL (reference sequence). CDR3 region: CASSHSAGMGYGYTF. The CDR3 coding sequence is TGTGCCAGCAGCCATAGCGCAGGGATGGGTTATGGCTACACCTTC.

The rearrangement uses TRBV28 and TRBJ1-2; possible D gene TRBD1, 6 bases. CDR1 and CDR2 from the germline V gene are MDHEN and SYDVKM. The CDR3 is 14 amino acids. The V gene lost 5 bases and the J gene lost 10 bases, with 20 bases spanning the gap. The CDR3 nucleotides read TGTGCCAGCAGTGCTAACCGGGACAATCCCATCTACACCTTC. Encoded protein: CASSANRDNPIYTF.

This clonotype was seen many times. The chain has TRBV24-1 and TRBJ2-1, with 8 bases aligning to TRBD1. Trimming cost V 3 bases and J 0 bases; bases outside gene matches: 3. CDR1 and CDR2 from the germline V gene are KGHDR and SFDVKD. This CDR3 region has 16 residues. CDR3 in DNA: TGTGCCACCAGTGATCCTGGACAGGGCTCCTACAATGAGCAGTTCTTC. As protein: CATSDPGQGSYNEQFF.

Comments on this clonotype: The germline gene is not matched at one end of the junction; a read error may be the cause. The J gene is TRBJ2-7, the V gene TRBV2; no clear D gene. Germline CDR1 SNHLY, CDR2 FYNNEI. CDR3 length equals 12 residues. CDR3 DNA sequence: TGTGCCAGCAGTGAAGGGTTTCGCGAGCAGTACTTT. It encodes CASSEGFREQYF.

This clonotype was counted only a few times. The J gene is TRBJ2-2, the V gene TRBV5-1, with 9 bases matching TRBD1. Trimming at V came to 1 base and at J to 7 bases, leaving 8 bases not matched to a gene. Germline-derived CDR1 and CDR2 are SGHRS and YFSETQ. The CDR3 consists of 16 residues. The CDR3: CASSLMGTGSGGELFF. CDR3 bases: TGCGCCAGCAGCTTGATGGGGACAGGGTCCGGCGGGGAGCTGTTTTTT.

This clonotype was detected ten times or more. The gene calls are TRBV12-3 or TRBV12-4 and TRBJ2-5; D uncertain. Trimming removed 5 bases from V and 1 base from J, with 14 bases in between. The CDR3 is 15 residues long. The DNA of the CDR3 is TGTGCCAGCAGTCCATATCTAGGTCTCCAAGAGACCCAGTACTTC. This encodes CASSPYLGLQETQYF.

In this sample, this clonotype turned up many times. The chain couples TRBV2 to TRBJ2-5; no clear D gene. Germline V gives CDR1 SNHLY, CDR2 FYNNEI. The CDR3 sequence is 11 residues long. Trimming took 3 bases from V and 5 from J, leaving 4 bases between them. The CDR3 loop is CASSDYETQYF. CDR3 sequence (DNA): TGTGCCAGCAGTGATTACGAGACCCAGTACTTC.

This clonotype was detected only once. The rearrangement links TRBV10-3 to TRBJ2-7; D unresolved. V was shortened by 0 bases and J by 3 bases, with 12 bases between the two germline ends. The CDR3 runs 15 residues. Germline V lookup: CDR1 ENHRY, CDR2 SYGVKD. The DNA of the CDR3 is TGTGCCATCAGTGAGTCCCAGAGATCACTCTACGAGCAGTACTTC. Its translation is CAISESQRSLYEQYF.

This chain links TRBV2 with TRBJ1-1; TRBD1 might be the D (6 bases). The CDR3 is made up of 13 amino acids. Germline values: CDR1 SNHLY, CDR2 FYNNEI. Trimming removed 9 bases from V and 6 bases from J, with 17 bases in between. CDR3 sequence: CASYGTRGSEAFF. CDR3 bases: TGTGCCAGTTACGGGACAAGGGGCTCTGAAGCTTTCTTT.

This clonotype has at least ten counts. This rearrangement joins TRBV5-1 to TRBJ2-3; either TRBD1 or TRBD2 may supply D (5 bases each). The CDR3 totals 14 residues. V lost 4 bases and J lost 4, with 13 bases in between. Germline V gives CDR1 SGHRS, CDR2 YFSETQ. CDR3 nucleotide sequence: TGCGCCAGCAGCCCCGGGACGGGATCAGATACGCAGTATTTT. Translated: CASSPGTGSDTQYF.

This clonotype is a singleton in its sample. The rearrangement uses TRBV18 and TRBJ2-5; a weak D match, TRBD1 (6 bases). The J call may not be correct, given that the DNA end is closer to TRBJ2-7. The CDR3 has 13 residues. Germline V lookup: CDR1 KGHSH, CDR2 LQKENI. CDR3 region: CASSRGRGYEQYF. The CDR3 DNA reads as TGTGCCAGCTCACGGGGCAGGGGCTACGAGCAGTACTTC.

In this sample, this clonotype turned up many times. The chain has TRBV6-6 and TRBJ2-5, with 9 bases identical to TRBD1. V gave up 0 bases and J gave up 4 bases; unmatched junction bases: 9. Germline-derived CDR1 and CDR2 are MNHNY and SVGAGI (reference sequence). CDR3 length equals 17 residues. As DNA, the CDR3 is TGTGCCAGCAGTTACTCCCCCCAACAGGGGGCTGGAGAGACCCAGTACTTC. Its translation is CASSYSPQQGAGETQYF.

This clonotype appeared once. The V gene is TRBV13, the J gene TRBJ1-2; 9 bases line up with TRBD1. CDR3 length: 16 amino acids. V lost 5 bases, J lost 7 bases, and 14 bases stayed unmatched. The germline V gene encodes CDR1 PRHDT and CDR2 FYEKMQ (reference sequence). The CDR3 region is CASSRARGQGSGGYTF. CDR3 DNA sequence: TGTGCCAGCAGCCGGGCCCGGGGACAGGGTTCAGGTGGCTACACCTTC.

There are many counts of this clonotype. The chain joins TRBV7-8 to TRBJ1-4; D is unclear. The V and J ends lost 7 bases and 4 bases respectively, with 19 bases between them. This CDR3 has 16 amino acids. Germline V gene lookup returns CDR1 SGHVS and CDR2 FQNEAQ. The CDR3 nucleotides read TGTGCCAGCAAGTTACTCCGAGGACCGATTAATGAAAAACTGTTTTTT. Translating gives CASKLLRGPINEKLFF. The whole variable domain, filled in from reference TRBV7-8 and TRBJ1-4, reads GAGVSQSPRYKVAKRGQDVALRCDPISGHVSLFWYQQALGQGPEFLTYFQNEAQLDKSGLPSDRFFAERPEGSVSTLKIQRTQQEDSAVYLCASKLLRGPINEKLFFGSGTQLSVL.

This sequence joins TRBV12-3 or TRBV12-4 and TRBJ1-2; no clear D. Trimming took off 8 bases at V and 4 bases at J, with 17 bases between the two ends. The CDR3 runs 14 residues. CDR3 sequence reads: CASDDINRGYGYTF. The CDR3 nucleotides are TGTGCCAGCGACGACATAAACCGCGGCTATGGCTACACCTTC.

The genes are TRBV5-1 and TRBJ2-2, with 12 bases matching TRBD2. V lost 5 bases and J lost 6; bases outside the gene matches: 5. There are 15 residues in the CDR3. Germline CDR1 SGHRS, CDR2 YFSETQ. This CDR3 reads CASRPTSGSAGELFF. The CDR3 bases are TGCGCCAGCAGACCGACTAGCGGGAGCGCCGGGGAGCTGTTTTTT.

This clonotype was found once. The chain uses TRBV2 and TRBJ2-5; 9 bases map to TRBD2. Losses at the gene ends were 4 bases for V and 11 bases for J; bases not matched to a gene: 14. Germline lookup yields CDR1 SNHLY and CDR2 FYNNEI. This CDR3 is 15 amino acids long. The CDR3 loop is CASSGASGELGEQYF. The CDR3 DNA sequence: TGTGCCAGCAGTGGGGCTAGCGGGGAGTTAGGTGAGCAGTACTTC.

The chain links TRBV5-1 to TRBJ2-1; TRBD1 matches 9 bases. Trimming cost V 3 bases and J 4 bases; bases outside gene matches: 5. The CDR3 runs to 15 residues. The germline V gene has CDR1 SGHRS and CDR2 YFSETQ. The CDR3 nucleotides read TGCGCCAGCAGCTGGGAAGGACAGGGGTACAATGAGCAGTTCTTC. It translates to CASSWEGQGYNEQFF.

The chain links TRBV7-2 to TRBJ1-6; D is unclear. Germline V lookup: CDR1 SGHTA, CDR2 FQGNSA. Trimming left V 5 bases short and J 8 bases short, with 10 bases between. The CDR3 length is 13 residues. CDR3 bases: TGTGCCAGCAGCGTAAGGTGGGATTCACCCCTCCACTTT. Amino acid sequence: CASSVRWDSPLHF.

CDR3 sequence: CASSFSSGQPQHF. CDR3 coding DNA: TGTGCCAGCAGCTTCTCTAGCGGACAGCCCCAGCATTTT. The V call is TRBV7-3, the J call TRBJ1-5; D remains ambiguous. The germline gives CDR1 SGHTA, CDR2 FQGTGA. This CDR3 is built from 13 residues. V lost 3 bases, J lost 7 bases, and 10 bases lay in between.

The chain combines TRBV25-1 with TRBJ1-1; 7 positions agree with TRBD1. Germline CDR1 reads MGHDK; CDR2 reads SYGVNS. CDR3 length equals 14 residues. J was trimmed by 5 bases and V by 7 bases; bases with no gene match: 10. The CDR3 DNA reads TGTGCCAGCATCCAGGGGGGGGTAAGGACTGAAGCTTTCTTT. Its protein is CASIQGGVRTEAFF.

Comments on this clonotype: With a much larger clone just one base away, this may be a read error. The chain carries TRBV28 and TRBJ2-3; D unclear. Germline V lookup: CDR1 MDHEN, CDR2 SYDVKM. The CDR3 loop spans 15 amino acids. CDR3 sequence reads: CTSSTLPVTADTQYF. Written as DNA, the CDR3 is TGTACCAGCAGTACACTCCCAGTGACGGCAGATACGCAGTATTTT.

This chain uses TRBV11-2 with TRBJ2-5; a possible D gene is TRBD1 (5 bases). Germline CDR1 reads SGHAT; CDR2 reads FQNNGV. Trimming removed 2 bases at V and 0 bases at J, with 13 bases between. The CDR3 loop spans 16 amino acids. The CDR3 here is CASSLTQRQYQETQYF. DNA of the CDR3: TGTGCCAGCAGCTTAACCCAGCGACAGTACCAAGAGACCCAGTACTTC.

This sequence joins TRBV7-6 and TRBJ2-3; 12 bases agree with TRBD2. Germline-derived CDR1 and CDR2 are SGHVS and FNYEAQ. After removal of 5 bases from V and 1 base from J, the junction contained 10 bases not matched to a gene. CDR3 length equals 18 residues. The CDR3 is CASSPGLAGGRGTDTQYF. The CDR3 nucleotides are TGTGCCAGCAGCCCGGGGCTAGCGGGGGGGCGAGGCACAGATACGCAGTATTTT.

The CDR3 nucleotides are TGCAGTGCCAACCGGGACGGTGGAAACACCATATATTTT. Its protein product is CSANRDGGNTIYF. This chain uses TRBV20-1 with TRBJ1-3; weak D call: TRBD1 (5 bases). CDR1 is DFQATT and CDR2 is SNEGSKA in the germline V gene (reference sequence). The CDR3 consists of 13 residues. V lost 6 bases to trimming and J lost 3 bases, with 12 bases between them.